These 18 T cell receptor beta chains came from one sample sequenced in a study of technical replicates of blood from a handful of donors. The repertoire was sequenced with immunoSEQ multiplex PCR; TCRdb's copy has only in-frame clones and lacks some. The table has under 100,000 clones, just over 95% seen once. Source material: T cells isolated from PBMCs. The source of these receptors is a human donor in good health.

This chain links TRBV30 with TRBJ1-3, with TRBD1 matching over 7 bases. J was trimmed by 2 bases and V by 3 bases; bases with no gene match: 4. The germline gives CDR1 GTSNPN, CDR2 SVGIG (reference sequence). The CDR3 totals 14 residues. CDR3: CAWRITGAGNTIYF. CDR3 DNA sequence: TGTGCCTGGAGGATAACAGGGGCTGGAAACACCATATATTTT.

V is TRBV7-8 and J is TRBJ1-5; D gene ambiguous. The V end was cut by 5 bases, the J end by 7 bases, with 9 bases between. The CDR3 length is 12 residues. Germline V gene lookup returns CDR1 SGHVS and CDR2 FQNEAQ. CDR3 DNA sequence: TGTGCCAGCAGCAAGGGCGGGCAGCCCCAGCATTTT. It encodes CASSKGGQPQHF.

The CDR3 region is CASSPGTATFQPQHF. The CDR3 coding sequence is TGCGCCAGCAGCCCCGGGACAGCCACATTTCAGCCCCAGCATTTT. This chain uses TRBV5-1 with TRBJ1-5; 7 nucleotides line up with TRBD1. Germline V CDR1 and CDR2: SGHRS, YFSETQ. V dropped 4 bases and J dropped 6; count of bases not matched to a gene: 10. The CDR3 runs 15 residues.

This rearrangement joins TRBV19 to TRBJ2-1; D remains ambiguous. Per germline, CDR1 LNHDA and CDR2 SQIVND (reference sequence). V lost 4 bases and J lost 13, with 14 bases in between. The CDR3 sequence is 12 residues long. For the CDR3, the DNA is TGTGCCAGTAGTACTGTGACTCAAGCTCAGTTCTTC. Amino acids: CASSTVTQAQFF. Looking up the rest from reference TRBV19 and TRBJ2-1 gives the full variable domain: DGGITQSPKYLFRKEGQNVTLSCEQNLNHDAMYWYRQDPGQGLRLIYYSQIVNDFQKGDIAEGYSVSREKKESFPLTVTSAQKNPTAFYLCASSTVTQAQFFGPGTRLTVL.

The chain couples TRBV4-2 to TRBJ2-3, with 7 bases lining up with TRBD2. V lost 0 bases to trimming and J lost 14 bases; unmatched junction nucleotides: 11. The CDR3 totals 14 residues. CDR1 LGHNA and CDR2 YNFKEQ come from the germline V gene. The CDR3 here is CASSQDQSGVPPYF. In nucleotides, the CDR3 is TGTGCCAGCAGCCAAGATCAAAGCGGGGTTCCGCCGTATTTT.

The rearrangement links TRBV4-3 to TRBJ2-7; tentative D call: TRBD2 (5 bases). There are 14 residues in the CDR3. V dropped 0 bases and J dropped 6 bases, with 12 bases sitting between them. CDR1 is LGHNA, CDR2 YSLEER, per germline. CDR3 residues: CASSQDRDSFEQYF. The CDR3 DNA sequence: TGCGCCAGCAGCCAAGATCGGGATAGCTTCGAGCAGTACTTC.

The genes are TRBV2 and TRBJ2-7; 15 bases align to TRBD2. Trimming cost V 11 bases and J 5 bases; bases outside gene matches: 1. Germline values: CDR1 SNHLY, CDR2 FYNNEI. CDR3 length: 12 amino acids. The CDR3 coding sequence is TGTGCCGGGACTAGCGGGAGGAACGAGCAGTACTTC. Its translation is CAGTSGRNEQYF. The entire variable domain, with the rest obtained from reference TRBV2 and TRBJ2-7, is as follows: EPEVTQTPSHQVTQMGQEVILRCVPISNHLYFYWYRQILGQKVEFLVSFYNNEISEKSEIFDDQFSVERPDGSNFTLKIRSTKLEDSAMYFCAGTSGRNEQYFGPGTRLTVT.

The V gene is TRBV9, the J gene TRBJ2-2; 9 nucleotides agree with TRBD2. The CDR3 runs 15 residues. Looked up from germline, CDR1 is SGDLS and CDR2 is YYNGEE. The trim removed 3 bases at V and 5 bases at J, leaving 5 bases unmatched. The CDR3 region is CASSGVAGATGELFF. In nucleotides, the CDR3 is TGTGCCAGCAGCGGAGTAGCGGGAGCTACCGGGGAGCTGTTTTTT.

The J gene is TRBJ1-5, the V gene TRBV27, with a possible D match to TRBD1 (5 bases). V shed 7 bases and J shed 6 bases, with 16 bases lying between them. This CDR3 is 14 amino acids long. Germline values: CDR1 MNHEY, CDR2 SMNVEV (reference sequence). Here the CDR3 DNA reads TGTGCCAGCATGGGGCAAGGGTTGTTTCAGCCCCAGCATTTT. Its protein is CASMGQGLFQPQHF.

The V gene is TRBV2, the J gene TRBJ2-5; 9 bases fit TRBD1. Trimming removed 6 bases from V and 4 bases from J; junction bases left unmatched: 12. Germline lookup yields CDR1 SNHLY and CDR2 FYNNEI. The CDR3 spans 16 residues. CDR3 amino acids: CASRPSGTGRRETQYF. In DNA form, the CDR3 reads TGTGCCAGCAGGCCTTCCGGGACAGGGCGAAGAGAGACCCAGTACTTC.

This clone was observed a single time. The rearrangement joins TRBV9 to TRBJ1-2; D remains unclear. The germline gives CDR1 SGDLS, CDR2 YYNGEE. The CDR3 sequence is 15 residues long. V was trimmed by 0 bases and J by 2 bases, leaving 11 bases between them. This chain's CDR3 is CASSVGAAANYGYTF. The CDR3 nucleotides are TGTGCCAGCAGCGTAGGTGCGGCGGCGAACTATGGCTACACCTTC.

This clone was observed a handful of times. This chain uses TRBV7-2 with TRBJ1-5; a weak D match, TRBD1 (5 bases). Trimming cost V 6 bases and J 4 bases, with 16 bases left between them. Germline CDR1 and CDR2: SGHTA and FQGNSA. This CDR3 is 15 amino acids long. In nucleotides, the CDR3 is TGTGCCAGCAGTATGTGGGGAGGGGATAATCAGCCCCAGCATTTT. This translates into CASSMWGGDNQPQHF.

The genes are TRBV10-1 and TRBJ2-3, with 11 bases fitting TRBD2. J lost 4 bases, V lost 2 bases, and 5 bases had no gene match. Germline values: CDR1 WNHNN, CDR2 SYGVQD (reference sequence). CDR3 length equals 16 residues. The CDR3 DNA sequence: TGCGCCAGCAGTGAGGCTACTAGCGGGAGTTCAGATACGCAGTATTTT. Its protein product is CASSEATSGSSDTQYF.

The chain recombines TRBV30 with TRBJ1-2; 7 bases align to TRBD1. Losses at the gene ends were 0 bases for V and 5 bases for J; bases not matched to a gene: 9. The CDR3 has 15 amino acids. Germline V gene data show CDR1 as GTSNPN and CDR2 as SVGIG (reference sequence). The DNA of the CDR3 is TGTGCCTGGAGTGTACCCGACAGGGCTCGTTATGGCTACACCTTC. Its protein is CAWSVPDRARYGYTF.

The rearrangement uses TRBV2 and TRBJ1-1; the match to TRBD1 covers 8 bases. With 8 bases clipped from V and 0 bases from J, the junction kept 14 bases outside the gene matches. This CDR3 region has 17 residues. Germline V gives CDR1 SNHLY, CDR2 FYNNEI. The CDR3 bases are TGTGCCAGCCGGCCGGACAGGGCTTATTTTTTGAACACTGAAGCTTTCTTT. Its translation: CASRPDRAYFLNTEAFF.

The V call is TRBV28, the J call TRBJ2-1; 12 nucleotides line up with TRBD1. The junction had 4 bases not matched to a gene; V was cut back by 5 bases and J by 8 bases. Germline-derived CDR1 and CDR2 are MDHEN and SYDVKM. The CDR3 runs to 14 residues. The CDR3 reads CASSPGTGGYEQFF. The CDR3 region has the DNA TGTGCCAGCAGTCCCGGGACAGGGGGCTATGAGCAGTTCTTC.

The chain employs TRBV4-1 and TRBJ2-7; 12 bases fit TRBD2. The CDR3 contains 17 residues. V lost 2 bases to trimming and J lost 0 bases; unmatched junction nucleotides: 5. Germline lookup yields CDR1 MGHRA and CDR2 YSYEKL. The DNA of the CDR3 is TGCGCCAGCAGCCAAATCACTAGCGGGAGGAGCTCCTACGAGCAGTACTTC. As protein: CASSQITSGRSSYEQYF.

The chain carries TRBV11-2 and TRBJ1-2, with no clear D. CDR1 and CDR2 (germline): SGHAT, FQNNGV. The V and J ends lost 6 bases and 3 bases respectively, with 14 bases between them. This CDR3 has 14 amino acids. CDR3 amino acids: CASSLSGMDYGYTF. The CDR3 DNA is TGTGCCAGCAGTTTAAGCGGGATGGACTATGGCTACACCTTC.